This T cell receptor beta chain was recorded in a study of T cell repertoires in cytomegalovirus infection. Across the study: Well-studied HLA-B-restricted CMV epitopes were used in the study alongside recently identified HLA-C-restricted ones. Study results and caveats: Summed public TCR beta family frequency identified CMV carriers bearing the relevant HLA.

TCRdb used MiXCR to reprocess the reads, holding one entry per CDR3 protein. The profile shows fewer than 850,000 distinct CDR3 sequences, about 29% of them singletons. This CDR3 region has 11 residues. J gave up 7 bases and V 6 bases, and 3 bases lay outside the gene matches. The germline gives CDR1 WSHSY, CDR2 SAAADI. The table lists this clonotype with a few counts. Its antigen is not identified. Sequences were derived from cultured CD8+ T cells from PBMCs, sampled from culture after CMV antigen stimulation. The rearrangement uses TRBV10-2 and TRBJ2-7; the match to TRBD2 covers 7 bases. This TCR derives from a human donor in good health (CMV status not recorded). Some clones in this sample may be carry-over from other donors' samples. The CDR3, as DNA: TGCGCCAGCAGGCGGGGGAGTGAGCAGTACTTC. Protein sequence: CASRRGSEQYF.